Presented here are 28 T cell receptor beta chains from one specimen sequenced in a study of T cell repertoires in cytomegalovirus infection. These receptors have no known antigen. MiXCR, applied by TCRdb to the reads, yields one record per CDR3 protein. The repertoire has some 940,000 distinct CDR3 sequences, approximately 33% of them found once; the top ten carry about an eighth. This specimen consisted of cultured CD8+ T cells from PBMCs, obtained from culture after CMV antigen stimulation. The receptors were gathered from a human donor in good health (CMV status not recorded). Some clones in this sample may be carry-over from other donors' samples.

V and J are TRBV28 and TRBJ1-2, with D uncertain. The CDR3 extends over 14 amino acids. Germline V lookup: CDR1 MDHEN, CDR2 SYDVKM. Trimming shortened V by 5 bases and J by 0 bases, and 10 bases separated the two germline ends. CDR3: CASSEGFSNYGYTF. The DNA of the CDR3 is TGTGCCAGCAGTGAGGGCTTCTCTAACTATGGCTACACCTTC.

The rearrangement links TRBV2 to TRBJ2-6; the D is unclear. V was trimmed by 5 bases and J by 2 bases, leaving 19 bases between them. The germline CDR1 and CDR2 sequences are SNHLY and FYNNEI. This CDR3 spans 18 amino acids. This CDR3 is CASSLRLLLKTGANVLTF. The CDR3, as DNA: TGTGCCAGCAGTCTACGGCTTCTTCTAAAGACTGGGGCCAACGTCCTGACTTTC.

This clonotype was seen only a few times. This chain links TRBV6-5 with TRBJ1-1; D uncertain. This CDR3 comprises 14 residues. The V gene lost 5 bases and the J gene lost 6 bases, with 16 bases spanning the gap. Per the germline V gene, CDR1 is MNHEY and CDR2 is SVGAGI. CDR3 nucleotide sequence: TGTGCCAGCAGTCACACCTTAATTTCTCCTGAAGCTTTCTTT. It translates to CASSHTLISPEAFF.

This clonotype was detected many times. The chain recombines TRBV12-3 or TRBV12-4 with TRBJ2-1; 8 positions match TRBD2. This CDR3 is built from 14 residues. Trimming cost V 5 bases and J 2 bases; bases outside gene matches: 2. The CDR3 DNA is TGTGCCAGCAGTCCGGGACTAGCCTACAATGAGCAGTTCTTC. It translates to CASSPGLAYNEQFF.

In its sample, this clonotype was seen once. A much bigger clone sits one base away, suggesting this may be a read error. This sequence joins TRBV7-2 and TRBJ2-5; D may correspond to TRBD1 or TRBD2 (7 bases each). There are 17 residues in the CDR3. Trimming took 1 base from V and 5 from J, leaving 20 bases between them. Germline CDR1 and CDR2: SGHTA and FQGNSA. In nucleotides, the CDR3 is TGTGCCAGCAGCTTAGGGCTTCGGGGGGACAGACATGAGACCCAGTACTTC. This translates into CASSLGLRGDRHETQYF.

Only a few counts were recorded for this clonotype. CDR3 region: CASSLYGESSGNTIYF. For the CDR3, the DNA is TGTGCCAGCAGCTTATATGGCGAGAGCTCTGGAAACACCATATATTTT. J is TRBJ1-3 and V is TRBV7-3; no clear D gene. CDR1 and CDR2 from the germline V gene are SGHTA and FQGTGA. The CDR3 has 16 residues. V lost 2 bases to trimming and J lost 0 bases, with 11 bases between them.

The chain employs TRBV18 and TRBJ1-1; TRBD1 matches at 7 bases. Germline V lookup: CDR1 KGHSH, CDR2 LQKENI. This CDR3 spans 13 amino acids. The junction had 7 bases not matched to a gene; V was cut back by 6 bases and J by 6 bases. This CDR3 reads CASSIPGGPEAFF. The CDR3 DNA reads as TGTGCCAGCTCGATTCCAGGGGGGCCTGAAGCTTTCTTT.

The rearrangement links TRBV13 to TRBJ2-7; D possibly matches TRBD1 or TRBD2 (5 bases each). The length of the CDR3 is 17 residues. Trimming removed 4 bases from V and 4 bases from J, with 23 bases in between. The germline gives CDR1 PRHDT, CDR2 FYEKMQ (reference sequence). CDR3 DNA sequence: TGTGCCAGCAGCTCCAAACTCCCGGGACCTGACCTTTACGAGCAGTACTTC. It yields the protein CASSSKLPGPDLYEQYF.

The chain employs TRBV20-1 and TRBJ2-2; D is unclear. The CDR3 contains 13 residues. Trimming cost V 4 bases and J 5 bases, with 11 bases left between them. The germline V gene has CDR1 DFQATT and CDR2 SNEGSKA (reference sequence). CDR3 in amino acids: CSATEPRTGELFF. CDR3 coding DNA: TGCAGTGCTACGGAACCTAGGACCGGGGAGCTGTTTTTT.

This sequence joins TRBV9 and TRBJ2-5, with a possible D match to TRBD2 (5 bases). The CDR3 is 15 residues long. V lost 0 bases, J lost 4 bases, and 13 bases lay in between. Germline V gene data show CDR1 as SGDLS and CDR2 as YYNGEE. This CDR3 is CASSVGTGSSETQYF. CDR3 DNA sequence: TGTGCCAGCAGCGTAGGGACTGGTAGCTCAGAGACCCAGTACTTC.

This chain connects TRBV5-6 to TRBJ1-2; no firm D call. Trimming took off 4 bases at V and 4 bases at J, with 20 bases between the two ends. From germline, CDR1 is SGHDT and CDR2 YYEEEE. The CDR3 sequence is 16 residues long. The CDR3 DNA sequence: TGTGCCAGCAGCCCACGACCTTCCAGGATTAGCTATGGCTACACCTTC. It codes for CASSPRPSRISYGYTF.

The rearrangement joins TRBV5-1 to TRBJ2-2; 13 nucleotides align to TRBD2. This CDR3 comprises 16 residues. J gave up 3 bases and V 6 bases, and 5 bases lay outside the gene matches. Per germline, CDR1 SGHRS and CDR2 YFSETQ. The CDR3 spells CASTGLAGEHTGELFF. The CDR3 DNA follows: TGCGCCAGCACCGGACTAGCGGGGGAACACACCGGGGAGCTGTTTTTT.

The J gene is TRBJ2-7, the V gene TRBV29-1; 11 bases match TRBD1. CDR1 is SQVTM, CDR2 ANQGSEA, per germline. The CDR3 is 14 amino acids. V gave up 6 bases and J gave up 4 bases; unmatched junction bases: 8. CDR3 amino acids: CSVLSGTGGYEQYF. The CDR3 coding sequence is TGCAGCGTCCTCTCCGGGACAGGGGGGTACGAGCAGTACTTC.

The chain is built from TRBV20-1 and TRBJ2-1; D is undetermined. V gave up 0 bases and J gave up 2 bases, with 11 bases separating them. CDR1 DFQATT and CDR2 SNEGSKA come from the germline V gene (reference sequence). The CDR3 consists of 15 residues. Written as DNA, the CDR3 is TGCAGTGCTAGAGACCGACCAAAAACCTACAATGAGCAGTTCTTC. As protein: CSARDRPKTYNEQFF.

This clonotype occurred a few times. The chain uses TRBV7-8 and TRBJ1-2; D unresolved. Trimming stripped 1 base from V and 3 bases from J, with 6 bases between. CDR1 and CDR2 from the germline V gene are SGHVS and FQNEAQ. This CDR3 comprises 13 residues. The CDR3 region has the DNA TGTGCCAGCAGCTTAGACACGGACTATGGCTACACCTTC. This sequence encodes CASSLDTDYGYTF.

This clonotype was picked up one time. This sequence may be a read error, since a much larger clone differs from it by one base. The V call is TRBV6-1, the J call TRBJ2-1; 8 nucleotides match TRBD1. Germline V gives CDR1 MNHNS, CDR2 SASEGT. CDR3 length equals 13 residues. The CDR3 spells CASSGTGLHERFF. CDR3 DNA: TGTGCCAGCAGTGGGACAGGGTTGCATGAGCGGTTCTTC.

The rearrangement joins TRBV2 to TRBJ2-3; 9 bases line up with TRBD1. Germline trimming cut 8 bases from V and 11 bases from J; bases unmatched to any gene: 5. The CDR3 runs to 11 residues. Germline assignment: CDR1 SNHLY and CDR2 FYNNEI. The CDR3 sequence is CASRDRERQYF. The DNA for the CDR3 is TGTGCCAGCCGGGACAGGGAAAGGCAGTATTTT.

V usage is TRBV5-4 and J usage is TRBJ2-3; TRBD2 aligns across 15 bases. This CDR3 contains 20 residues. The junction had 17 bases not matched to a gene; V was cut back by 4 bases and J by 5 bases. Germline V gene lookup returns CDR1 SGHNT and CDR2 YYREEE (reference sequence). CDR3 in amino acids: CASSVESGTSGGRLGDTQYF. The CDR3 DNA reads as TGTGCCAGCAGCGTCGAATCCGGGACTAGCGGGGGGAGGCTCGGAGATACGCAGTATTTT.

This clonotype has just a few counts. The CDR3 here is CASGLGTIFNEQFF. The DNA of the CDR3 is TGTGCTAGTGGCCTCGGGACAATCTTTAATGAGCAGTTCTTC. V and J are TRBV12-5 and TRBJ2-1; D is perhaps TRBD1 (6 bases). Germline V gives CDR1 LGHNT, CDR2 FRNRAP. The CDR3 covers 14 residues. Trimming cost V 6 bases and J 7 bases, with 16 bases left between them.

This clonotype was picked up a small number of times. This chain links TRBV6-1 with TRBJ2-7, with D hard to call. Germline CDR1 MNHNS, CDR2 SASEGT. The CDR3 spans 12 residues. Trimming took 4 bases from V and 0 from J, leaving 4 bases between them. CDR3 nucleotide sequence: TGTGCCAGCAGTGTTAGCTCCTACGAGCAGTACGTC. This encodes CASSVSSYEQYV.

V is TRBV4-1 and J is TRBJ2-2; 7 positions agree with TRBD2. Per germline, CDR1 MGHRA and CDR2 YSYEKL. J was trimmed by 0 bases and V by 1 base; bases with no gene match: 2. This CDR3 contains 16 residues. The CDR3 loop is CASSQVSGANTGELFF. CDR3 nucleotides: TGCGCCAGCAGCCAAGTAAGCGGGGCGAACACCGGGGAGCTGTTTTTT.

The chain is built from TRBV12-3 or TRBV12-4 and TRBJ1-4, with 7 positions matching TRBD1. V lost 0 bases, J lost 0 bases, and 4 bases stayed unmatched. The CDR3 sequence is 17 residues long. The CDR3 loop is CASSLADRITTNEKLFF. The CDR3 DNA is TGTGCCAGCAGTTTAGCGGACAGGATTACAACTAATGAAAAACTGTTTTTT.

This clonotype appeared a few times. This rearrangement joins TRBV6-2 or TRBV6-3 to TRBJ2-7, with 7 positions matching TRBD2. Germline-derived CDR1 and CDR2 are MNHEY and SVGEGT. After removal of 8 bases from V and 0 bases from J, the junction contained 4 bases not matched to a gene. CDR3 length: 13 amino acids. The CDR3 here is CASGPSGSYEQYV. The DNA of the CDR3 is TGTGCCAGCGGTCCTAGCGGCTCCTACGAGCAGTACGTC.

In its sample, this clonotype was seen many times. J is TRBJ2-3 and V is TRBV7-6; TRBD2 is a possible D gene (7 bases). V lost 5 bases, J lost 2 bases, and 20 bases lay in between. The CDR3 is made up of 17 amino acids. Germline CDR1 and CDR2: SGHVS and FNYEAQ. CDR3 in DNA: TGTGCCAGCAGCACGGACAGATACGGGGGGAACACAGATACGCAGTATTTT. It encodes CASSTDRYGGNTDTQYF.

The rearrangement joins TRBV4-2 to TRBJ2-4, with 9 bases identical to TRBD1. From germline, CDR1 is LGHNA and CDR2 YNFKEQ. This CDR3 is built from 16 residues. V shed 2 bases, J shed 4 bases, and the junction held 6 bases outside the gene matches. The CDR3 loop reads CASSQLQGARKNIQYF. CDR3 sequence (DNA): TGTGCCAGCAGCCAACTACAGGGGGCAAGGAAAAACATTCAGTACTTC.

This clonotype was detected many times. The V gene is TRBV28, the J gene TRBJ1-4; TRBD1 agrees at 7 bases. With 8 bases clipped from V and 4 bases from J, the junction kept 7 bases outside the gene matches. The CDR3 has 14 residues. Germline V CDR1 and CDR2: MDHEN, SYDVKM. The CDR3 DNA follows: TGTGCCAGCCTTACAGGGGCGGATAATGAAAAACTGTTTTTT. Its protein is CASLTGADNEKLFF.

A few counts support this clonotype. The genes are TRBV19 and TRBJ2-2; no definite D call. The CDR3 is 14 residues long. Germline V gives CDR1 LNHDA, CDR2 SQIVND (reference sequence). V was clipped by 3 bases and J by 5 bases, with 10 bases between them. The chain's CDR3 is CASSIPERTGELFF. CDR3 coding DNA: TGTGCCAGTAGTATCCCCGAGAGGACCGGGGAGCTGTTTTTT.

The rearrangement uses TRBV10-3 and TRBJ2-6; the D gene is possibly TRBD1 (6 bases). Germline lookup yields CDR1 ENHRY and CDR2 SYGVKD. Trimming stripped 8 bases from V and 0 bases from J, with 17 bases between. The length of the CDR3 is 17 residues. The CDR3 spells CAIFPGRGSSGANVLTF. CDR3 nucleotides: TGTGCCATCTTTCCGGGCAGGGGATCCTCTGGGGCCAACGTCCTGACTTTC.